The 21 T cell receptor beta chains presented below share a single source sample, sequenced in a study of blood T cell repertoires in COVID-19. The protocol was immunoSEQ multiplex PCR, while the TCRdb copy is restricted to in-frame clones and leaves out a portion. The data hold roughly 120,000 clones, with over 80% observed a single time. The sequenced sample consisted of peripheral blood. These receptors were taken from a woman between 70 and 85 years old with acute or convalescent COVID-19.

V and J are TRBV10-3 and TRBJ1-2; D call uncertain. This CDR3 is 14 amino acids long. V was clipped by 0 bases and J by 3 bases, with 8 bases between them. Germline CDR1 and CDR2: ENHRY and SYGVKD. CDR3 loop: CAISESPEHYGYTF. In DNA form, the CDR3 reads TGTGCCATCAGTGAGTCCCCCGAGCACTATGGCTACACCTTC.

The chain links TRBV2 to TRBJ2-7; 8 bases are a match to TRBD1. The CDR3 length is 14 residues. V shed 7 bases and J 1 base; nucleotides not matched to a gene: 6. Germline loops: CDR1 SNHLY, CDR2 FYNNEI. In DNA, the CDR3 is TGTGCCAGCAAAAGGACAGGGCAGTCCTACGAGCAGTACTTC. Its translation is CASKRTGQSYEQYF.

The chain links TRBV10-3 to TRBJ1-5; D not resolved. The CDR3 totals 13 residues. Germline assignment: CDR1 ENHRY and CDR2 SYGVKD. Deletions cut 4 bases from V and 5 bases from J, with 9 bases between. CDR3 DNA: TGTGCCATCAGTGGACGGGAGGATCAGCCCCAGCATTTT. It is translated as CAISGREDQPQHF.

This sequence joins TRBV5-6 and TRBJ1-2; a possible D gene is TRBD1 (5 bases). CDR1 and CDR2 (germline): SGHDT, YYEEEE. This CDR3 is 12 amino acids long. The V end was cut by 4 bases, the J end by 4 bases, with 8 bases between. CDR3 sequence: CASSQDSYGYTF. The CDR3 region has the DNA TGTGCCAGCAGCCAAGACAGCTATGGCTACACCTTC.

This clone was recorded a few times. The V call is TRBV19, the J call TRBJ1-1, with TRBD1 identical over 10 bases. Trimming took 5 bases from V and 8 from J; bases not matched to a gene: 5. The CDR3 length is 13 residues. The germline CDR1 and CDR2 sequences are LNHDA and SQIVND (reference sequence). CDR3 sequence: CASSRTGGNEAFF. The CDR3 bases are TGTGCCAGTAGTCGGACAGGGGGAAACGAAGCTTTCTTT.

The V call is TRBV5-1, the J call TRBJ2-1; tentative D call: TRBD2 (6 bases). Germline CDR1 reads SGHRS; CDR2 reads YFSETQ. Trimming took off 0 bases at V and 4 bases at J, with 17 bases between the two ends. CDR3 size: 17 residues. CDR3 residues: CASSLAGAGSQYNEQFF. CDR3 coding DNA: TGCGCCAGCAGCTTGGCCGGGGCGGGATCTCAATACAATGAGCAGTTCTTC. Looking up the rest from reference TRBV5-1 and TRBJ2-1 gives the full variable domain: KAGVTQTPRYLIKTRGQQVTLSCSPISGHRSVSWYQQTPGQGLQFLFEYFSETQRNKGNFPGRFSGRQFSNSRSEMNVSTLELGDSALYLCASSLAGAGSQYNEQFFGPGTRLTVL.

This clone showed up just a few times. The rearrangement links TRBV2 to TRBJ2-2; 12 nucleotides agree with TRBD1. The CDR3 spans 16 residues. Germline lookup yields CDR1 SNHLY and CDR2 FYNNEI. The V segment lost 6 bases and the J segment 5 bases; nucleotides outside the gene matches: 7. CDR3 region: CASRLPGQGATGELFF. CDR3 coding DNA: TGTGCCAGCAGACTTCCGGGACAGGGGGCAACCGGGGAGCTGTTTTTT.

The V and J genes are TRBV11-2 and TRBJ1-2; no clear D gene. Germline CDR1 and CDR2: SGHAT and FQNNGV. The CDR3 consists of 12 residues. V lost 3 bases and J 4 bases, leaving 6 bases between the germline ends. The CDR3 region is CASSLEGYGYTF. CDR3 nucleotide sequence: TGTGCCAGCAGCTTGGAGGGCTATGGCTACACCTTC.

With respect to this clone: Other DNA sequences in this sample translate to the same CDR3. The J gene is TRBJ2-1, the V gene TRBV30; 11 bases agree with TRBD2. This CDR3 contains 13 residues. CDR1 is GTSNPN, CDR2 SVGIG, per germline (reference sequence). Unmatched junction bases numbered 2, after V lost 3 bases and J lost 7 bases. Written as DNA, the CDR3 is TGTGCCTGGAGGCTAGCGGGAGGAAATGAGCAGTTCTTC. Translating gives CAWRLAGGNEQFF.

This sequence joins TRBV2 and TRBJ2-1; no definite D call. Per the germline V gene, CDR1 is SNHLY and CDR2 is FYNNEI. This CDR3 is built from 13 residues. V was pared by 4 bases and J by 4 bases, with 8 bases between. This CDR3 is CASSGLIYNEQFF. CDR3 DNA: TGTGCCAGCAGTGGACTTATTTACAATGAGCAGTTCTTC.

The chain employs TRBV5-6 and TRBJ1-2; the match to TRBD1 covers 11 bases. The germline CDR1 and CDR2 sequences are SGHDT and YYEEEE. V was clipped by 4 bases and J by 2 bases; unmatched bases: 7. CDR3 length: 16 amino acids. The CDR3 region has the DNA TGTGCCAGCAGCCCGGGACAGGGGGTTCTCAACTATGGCTACACCTTC. Translating gives CASSPGQGVLNYGYTF. The whole variable domain, filled in from reference TRBV5-6 and TRBJ1-2, reads DAGVTQSPTHLIKTRGQQVTLRCSPKSGHDTVSWYQQALGQGPQFIFQYYEEEERQRGNFPDRFSGHQFPNYSSELNVNALLLGDSALYLCASSPGQGVLNYGYTFGSGTRLTVV.

The chain links TRBV7-9 to TRBJ2-5; 8 bases fit TRBD1. CDR3 length equals 14 residues. In germline, CDR1 is SEHNR, CDR2 FQNEAQ (reference sequence). With V trimmed by 5 bases and J by 3 bases, 5 bases remained unmatched. The CDR3 loop is CASSAGQEEETQYF. CDR3 nucleotide sequence: TGTGCCAGCAGCGCGGGACAGGAAGAAGAGACCCAGTACTTC. Combining the CDR3 with reference TRBV7-9 and TRBJ2-5 gives the whole variable domain DTGVSQNPRHKITKRGQNVTFRCDPISEHNRLYWYRQTLGQGPEFLTYFQNEAQLEKSRLLSDRFSAERPKGSFSTLEIQRTEQGDSAMYLCASSAGQEEETQYFGPGTRLLVL.

The chain has TRBV6-1 and TRBJ2-2; D ambiguous. CDR3 length: 14 residues. V lost 3 bases to trimming and J lost 0 bases, with 5 bases between them. CDR1 is MNHNS and CDR2 is SASEGT in the germline V gene. Here the CDR3 DNA reads TGTGCCAGCAGTGATTGGCCGAACACCGGGGAGCTGTTTTTT. Translation: CASSDWPNTGELFF.

The count of this clone is one. This sequence joins TRBV9 and TRBJ2-7; a possible D gene is TRBD1 (6 bases). Germline values: CDR1 SGDLS, CDR2 YYNGEE. CDR3 length: 15 amino acids. With 4 bases removed from V and 0 bases from J, the gap between germline ends came to 14 bases. Here the CDR3 reads CASSFRQDPSYEQYF. The CDR3 DNA reads as TGTGCCAGCAGCTTCCGACAGGACCCCTCCTACGAGCAGTACTTC.

The rearrangement joins TRBV5-6 to TRBJ2-5, with TRBD2 identical over 10 bases. Germline V CDR1 and CDR2: SGHDT, YYEEEE. CDR3 length: 17 residues. V was clipped by 0 bases and J by 4 bases; unmatched bases: 9. The CDR3, as DNA: TGTGCCAGCAGCTTGGGCGAGTTAAGACTAGCGGGAGAGACCCAGTACTTC. Translating it yields CASSLGELRLAGETQYF.

The chain carries TRBV11-1 and TRBJ2-1; TRBD2 is a possible D gene (6 bases). CDR3 size: 16 residues. V shed 1 base and J shed 2 bases, with 12 bases lying between them. The germline V gene encodes CDR1 SGHAT and CDR2 FQDESV (reference sequence). CDR3 coding DNA: TGTGCCAGCAGCTTAGATGGGGGGAGGACCTACAATGAGCAGTTCTTC. This codes for CASSLDGGRTYNEQFF. The full variable domain, completed using reference TRBV11-1 and TRBJ2-1, is EAEVAQSPRYKITEKSQAVAFWCDPISGHATLYWYRQILGQGPELLVQFQDESVVDDSQLPKDRFSAERLKGVDSTLKIQPAELGDSAMYLCASSLDGGRTYNEQFFGPGTRLTVL.

The chain combines TRBV9 with TRBJ2-5; D uncertain. From germline, CDR1 is SGDLS and CDR2 YYNGEE. The CDR3 is 14 residues long. V was cut by 0 bases and J by 5 bases, with 11 bases left in between. CDR3: CASSVAWAWETQYF. The CDR3 DNA reads TGTGCCAGCAGCGTAGCCTGGGCGTGGGAGACCCAGTACTTC.

The chain is built from TRBV5-1 and TRBJ1-6; D unresolved. CDR3 length equals 15 residues. The germline V gene has CDR1 SGHRS and CDR2 YFSETQ. Trimming took off 0 bases at V and 7 bases at J, with 11 bases between the two ends. CDR3 sequence (DNA): TGCGCCAGCAGCTTGGGCGGGATTGTCAATTCACCCCTCCACTTT. This gives the protein CASSLGGIVNSPLHF.

The rearrangement uses TRBV10-3 and TRBJ1-1; D call uncertain. The CDR3 has 13 residues. The V gene's germline CDR1 is ENHRY and CDR2 SYGVKD. The V end lost 10 bases, the J end lost 0 bases, and 12 bases lay between the germline ends. In DNA, the CDR3 is TGTGCCACGGCAGTAGCCTTGAACACTGAAGCTTTCTTT. Protein: CATAVALNTEAFF.

The rearrangement links TRBV6-6 to TRBJ1-4; 7 nucleotides agree with TRBD1. The CDR3 contains 14 residues. Germline V gene data show CDR1 as MNHNY and CDR2 as SVGAGI (reference sequence). The V segment lost 2 bases and the J segment 6 bases; nucleotides outside the gene matches: 3. The CDR3 coding sequence is TGTGCCAGCAGTTACGGGGACAGCGATGAAAAACTGTTTTTT. Encoded protein: CASSYGDSDEKLFF.

A word on this clone: Other nucleotide sequences in the sample specify the same CDR3. In DNA form, the CDR3 reads TGTGCCAGCAGCTTTCCTACAGGGGGCGACTATGGCTACACCTTC. This translates into CASSFPTGGDYGYTF. V and J are TRBV7-9 and TRBJ1-2; TRBD1 aligns across 9 bases. The V segment lost 3 bases and the J segment 3 bases; nucleotides outside the gene matches: 5. Germline V gene sequence: CDR1 SEHNR, CDR2 FQNEAQ (reference sequence). This CDR3 is built from 15 residues.